This T cell receptor beta chain was identified in a study of prognosis after radiotherapy for stage I lung cancer. Study as a whole: Aged roughly 53 to 85 years, with a median of roughly 78 years, the patients were 13 men and about six women. Findings of the study overall: Reportedly, patients with and without metastases differed in TRBV and TRBJ gene usage.

Details on this clonotype: The antigen is undetermined.

Two-round multiplex PCR amplified TCR beta CDR3 from genomic DNA. Primers specific to each TRBV and TRBJ gene were used in first-round PCR. TCRdb passed the multiplex PCR reads through MiXCR, listing each CDR3 protein once. The sample has over 13,000 distinct CDR3 sequences; around 27% are singletons. The CDR3 contains 18 residues. V dropped 10 bases and J dropped 8; count of bases not matched to a gene: 25. This material consisted of PBMCs, taken before or after stereotactic body radiation therapy (not recorded which). The receptor comes from a donor at least 50 years old with non-small cell lung cancer. The chain employs TRBV12-3 or TRBV12-4 and TRBJ2-3, with 9 bases that match TRBD2. CDR3 residues: CATRGTSRPLGGYGTQYF. CDR3 sequence (DNA): TGTGCCACCCGAGGGACTAGCAGGCCCCTCGGGGGGTACGGTACGCAGTATTTT.